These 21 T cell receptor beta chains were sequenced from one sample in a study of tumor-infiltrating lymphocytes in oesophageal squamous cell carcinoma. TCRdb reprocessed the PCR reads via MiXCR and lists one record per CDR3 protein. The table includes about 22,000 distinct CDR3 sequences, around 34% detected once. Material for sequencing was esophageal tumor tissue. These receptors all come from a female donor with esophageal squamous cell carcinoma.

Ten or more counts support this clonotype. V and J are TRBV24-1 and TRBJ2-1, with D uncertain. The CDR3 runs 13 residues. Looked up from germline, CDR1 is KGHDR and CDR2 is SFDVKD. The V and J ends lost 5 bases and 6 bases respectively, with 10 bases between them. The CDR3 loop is CATSGQAVNEQFF. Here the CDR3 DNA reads TGTGCCACCAGTGGGCAGGCGGTCAATGAGCAGTTCTTC.

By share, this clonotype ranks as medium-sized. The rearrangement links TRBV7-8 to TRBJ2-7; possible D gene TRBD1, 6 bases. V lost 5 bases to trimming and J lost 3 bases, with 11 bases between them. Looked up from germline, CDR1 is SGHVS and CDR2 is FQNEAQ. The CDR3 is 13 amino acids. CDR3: CASSLRQDYEQYF. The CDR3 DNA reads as TGTGCCAGCAGCCTAAGACAGGACTACGAGCAGTACTTC.

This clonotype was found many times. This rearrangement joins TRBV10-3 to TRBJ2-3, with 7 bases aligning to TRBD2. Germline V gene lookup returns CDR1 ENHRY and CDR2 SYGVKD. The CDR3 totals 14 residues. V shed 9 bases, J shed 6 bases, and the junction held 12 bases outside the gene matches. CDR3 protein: CAIWEGQGRDTQYF. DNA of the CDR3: TGTGCCATTTGGGAGGGCCAAGGGCGGGATACGCAGTATTTT.

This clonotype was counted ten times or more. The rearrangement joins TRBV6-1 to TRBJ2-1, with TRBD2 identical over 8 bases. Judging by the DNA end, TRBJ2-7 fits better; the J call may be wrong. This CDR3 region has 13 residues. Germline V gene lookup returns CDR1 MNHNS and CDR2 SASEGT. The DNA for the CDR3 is TGTGCCAGCTCCGGGGGGGCCGATAATGAGCAGTACTTC. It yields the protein CASSGGADNEQYF.

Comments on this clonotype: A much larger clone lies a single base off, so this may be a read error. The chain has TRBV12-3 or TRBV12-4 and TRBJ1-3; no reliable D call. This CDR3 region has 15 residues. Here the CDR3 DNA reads TGTGCCAGCAGCCCAAGGGCTTCTGGCGGAAACACCTTATATTTT. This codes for CASSPRASGGNTLYF.

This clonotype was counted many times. The CDR3 DNA is TGTGCCAGCAATGAGGGCGCTAGCCTAGTTCGTGAGCAGTTCTTC. Encoded protein: CASNEGASLVREQFF. The chain uses TRBV12-3 or TRBV12-4 and TRBJ2-1; D possibly corresponds to TRBD2 (5 bases). Trimming pared 7 bases from V and 9 bases from J, leaving 22 bases between. This CDR3 is built from 15 residues.

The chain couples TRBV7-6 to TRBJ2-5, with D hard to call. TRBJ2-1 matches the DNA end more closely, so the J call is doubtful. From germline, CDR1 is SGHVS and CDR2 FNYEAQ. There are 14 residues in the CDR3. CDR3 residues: CASSLEAPAHEQFF. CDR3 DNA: TGTGCCAGCAGCTTAGAGGCTCCAGCCCATGAGCAGTTCTTC.

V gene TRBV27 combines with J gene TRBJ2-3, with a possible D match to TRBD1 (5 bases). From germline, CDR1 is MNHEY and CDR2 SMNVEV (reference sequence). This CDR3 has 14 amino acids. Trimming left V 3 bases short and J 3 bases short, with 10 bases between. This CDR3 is CASSFQGRTDTQYF. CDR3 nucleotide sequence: TGTGCCAGCAGTTTCCAGGGTAGGACAGATACGCAGTATTTT.

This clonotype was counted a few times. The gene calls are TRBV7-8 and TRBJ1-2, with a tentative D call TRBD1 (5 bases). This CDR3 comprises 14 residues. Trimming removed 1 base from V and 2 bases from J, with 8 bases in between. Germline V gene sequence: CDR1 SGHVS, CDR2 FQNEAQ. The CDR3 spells CASSLGDGNYGYTF. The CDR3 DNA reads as TGTGCCAGCAGCTTAGGGGACGGGAACTATGGCTACACCTTC.

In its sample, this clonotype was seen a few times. CDR3 sequence reads: CASSGRDSNTGELFF. In DNA, the CDR3 is TGTGCCAGCAGTGGACGAGATTCGAACACCGGGGAGCTGTTTTTT. V usage is TRBV6-1 and J usage is TRBJ2-2; D is uncertain. Trimming stripped 4 bases from V and 0 bases from J, with 9 bases between. The CDR3 loop spans 15 amino acids. The germline CDR1 and CDR2 sequences are MNHNS and SASEGT.

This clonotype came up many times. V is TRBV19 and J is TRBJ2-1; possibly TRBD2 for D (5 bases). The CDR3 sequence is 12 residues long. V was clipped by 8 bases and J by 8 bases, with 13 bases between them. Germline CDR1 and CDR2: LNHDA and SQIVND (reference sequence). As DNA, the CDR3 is TGTGCCAGTCGCGGGCTAGCCTATGAGCAGTTCTTC. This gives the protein CASRGLAYEQFF.

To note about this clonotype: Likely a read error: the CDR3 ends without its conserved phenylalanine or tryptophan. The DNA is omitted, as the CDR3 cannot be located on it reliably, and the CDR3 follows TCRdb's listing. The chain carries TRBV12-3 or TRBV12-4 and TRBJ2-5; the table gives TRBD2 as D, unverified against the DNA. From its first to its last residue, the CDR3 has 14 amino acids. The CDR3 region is CASSQGGYGYTFGS.

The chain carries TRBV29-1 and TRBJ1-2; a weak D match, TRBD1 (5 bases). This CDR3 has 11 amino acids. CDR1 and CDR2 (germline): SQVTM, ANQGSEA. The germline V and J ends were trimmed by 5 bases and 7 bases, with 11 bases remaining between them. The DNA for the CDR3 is TGCAGCGTTTGGGACGGGTCTGGCTACACCTTC. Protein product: CSVWDGSGYTF.

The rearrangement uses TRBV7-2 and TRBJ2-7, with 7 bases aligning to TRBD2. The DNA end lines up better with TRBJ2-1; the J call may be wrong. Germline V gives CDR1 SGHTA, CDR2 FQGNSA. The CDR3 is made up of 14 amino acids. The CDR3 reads CASIEGGPYNEQFF. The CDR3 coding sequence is TGTGCCAGCATCGAGGGAGGGCCGTACAATGAGCAGTTCTTC.

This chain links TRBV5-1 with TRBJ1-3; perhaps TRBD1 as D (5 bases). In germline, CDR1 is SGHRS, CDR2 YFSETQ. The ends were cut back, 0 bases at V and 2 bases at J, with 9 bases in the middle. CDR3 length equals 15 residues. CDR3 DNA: TGCGCCAGCAGCTTGGCCAGCAGGGCTGGAAACACCATATATTTT. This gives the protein CASSLASRAGNTIYF.

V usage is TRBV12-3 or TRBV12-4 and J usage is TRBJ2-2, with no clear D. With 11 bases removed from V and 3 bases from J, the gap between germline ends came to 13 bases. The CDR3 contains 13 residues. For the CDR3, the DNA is TGTGCCGGACGTTACTTGCACACCGGGGAGCTGTTTTTT. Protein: CAGRYLHTGELFF.

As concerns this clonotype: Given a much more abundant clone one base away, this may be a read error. The CDR3 DNA follows: TGCGCCAGCAACTCGAAGGGGGACAGCACCTACGAGCAGTACTTC. It yields the protein CASNSKGDSTYEQYF. The chain has TRBV5-1 and TRBJ2-7, with 7 bases fitting TRBD1. The CDR3 sequence is 15 residues long. From germline, CDR1 is SGHRS and CDR2 YFSETQ. After removal of 6 bases from V and 2 bases from J, the junction contained 11 bases not matched to a gene.

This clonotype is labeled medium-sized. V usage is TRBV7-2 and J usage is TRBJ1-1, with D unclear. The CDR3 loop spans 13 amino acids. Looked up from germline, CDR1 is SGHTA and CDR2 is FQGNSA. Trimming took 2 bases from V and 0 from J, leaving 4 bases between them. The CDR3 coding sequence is TGTGCCAGCAGCTTAAGTATGAACACTGAAGCTTTCTTT. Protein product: CASSLSMNTEAFF.

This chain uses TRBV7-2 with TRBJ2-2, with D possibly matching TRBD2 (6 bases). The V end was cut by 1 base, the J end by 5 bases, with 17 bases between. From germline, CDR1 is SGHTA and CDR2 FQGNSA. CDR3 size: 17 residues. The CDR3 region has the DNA TGTGCCAGCAGCTTAGGGATAGGTCGGGGGAGTACCGGGGAGCTGTTTTTT. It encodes CASSLGIGRGSTGELFF.

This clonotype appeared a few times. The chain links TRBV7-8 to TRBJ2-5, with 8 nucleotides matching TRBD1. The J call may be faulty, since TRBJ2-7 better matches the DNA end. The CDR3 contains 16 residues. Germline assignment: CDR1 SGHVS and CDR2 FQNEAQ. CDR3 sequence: CASSRPTDRVVYEQYF. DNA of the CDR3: TGTGCCAGCAGCCGCCCAACGGACAGGGTTGTGTACGAGCAGTACTTC.

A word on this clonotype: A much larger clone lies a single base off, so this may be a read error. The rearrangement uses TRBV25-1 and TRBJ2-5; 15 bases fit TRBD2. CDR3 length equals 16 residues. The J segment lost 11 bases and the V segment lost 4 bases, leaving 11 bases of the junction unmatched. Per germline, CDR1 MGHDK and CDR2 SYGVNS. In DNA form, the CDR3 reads TGTGCCAGCAGTGCAGGACTAGCGGGAGGGTCGGGTGAGCAGTACTTC. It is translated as CASSAGLAGGSGEQYF.